Shown below are 18 T cell receptor beta chains from a single sample sequenced in a study of blood T cell repertoires in COVID-19 (dated by TCRdb to the early 2020s). The library was produced with the immunoSEQ multiplex PCR assay. Drawn from immuneACCESS, this table holds only the in-frame rearrangements with V and J called that TCRdb kept. Clones are partly lost; checked studies trace under half to an unresolved V gene and leave the rest unexplained. Within this sample are roughly 250,000 clones, with 70% to 90% of them counted one time only. The ten largest clones capture around 1.6% of the sample. Sequencing was done on a sample of PBMCs or T cells enriched from blood (not recorded which). Every receptor here comes from a woman between 50 and 59 years old who had recovered from COVID-19.

The V and J genes are TRBV12-3 or TRBV12-4 and TRBJ2-1; the match to TRBD1 covers 9 bases. This CDR3 comprises 13 residues. V shed 6 bases and J 6 bases; nucleotides not matched to a gene: 3. The DNA for the CDR3 is TGTGCCAGCAGCGGACAGGGGATCAATGAGCAGTTCTTC. Translated, it gives CASSGQGINEQFF.

This chain joins TRBV28 and TRBJ1-2; D call uncertain. The V gene lost 8 bases and the J gene lost 0 bases, with 10 bases spanning the gap. Germline loops: CDR1 MDHEN, CDR2 SYDVKM. This CDR3 contains 13 residues. The CDR3 DNA is TGTGCCAGCCGGGTAGGATCTAACTATGGCTACACCTTC. As protein: CASRVGSNYGYTF.

This chain uses TRBV7-2 with TRBJ2-7, with 7 positions matching TRBD2. CDR3 length: 15 amino acids. CDR1 SGHTA and CDR2 FQGNSA come from the germline V gene. The V and J ends lost 3 bases and 3 bases, in that order; junction bases with no gene match: 8. CDR3 bases: TGTGCCAGCAGCTTGGCCGGGACTACCGGCTACGAGCAGTACTTC. Translating gives CASSLAGTTGYEQYF.

This clone showed up many times. The V and J genes are TRBV19 and TRBJ1-5, with D tentatively TRBD1 (5 bases). The CDR3 extends over 14 amino acids. Germline CDR1 is LNHDA and CDR2 is SQIVND (reference sequence). V lost 5 bases and J 2 bases, leaving 10 bases between the germline ends. CDR3 sequence reads: CASSRGEGNQPQHF. For the CDR3, the DNA is TGTGCCAGTAGTCGAGGGGAGGGCAATCAGCCCCAGCATTTT.

This clone was observed a handful of times. The chain links TRBV28 to TRBJ2-7; 7 bases match TRBD1. This CDR3 contains 16 residues. Germline trimming cut 5 bases from V and 2 bases from J; bases unmatched to any gene: 12. Germline V lookup: CDR1 MDHEN, CDR2 SYDVKM. CDR3 nucleotides: TGTGCCAGCAGTATACCACAGGGGCCGGATCCCTACGAGCAGTACTTC. Amino acid sequence: CASSIPQGPDPYEQYF.

A single count supports this clone. The chain joins TRBV3-1 (or the pseudogene TRBV3-2) to TRBJ2-5; TRBD2 matches at 7 bases. CDR3 length: 15 residues. CDR1 is LGHDT and CDR2 is YNNKEL in the germline V gene (reference sequence). The trim removed 6 bases at V and 4 bases at J, leaving 11 bases unmatched. The CDR3 region is CASSLGAGEGETQYF. The CDR3 DNA sequence: TGTGCCAGCAGTCTGGGCGCGGGAGAGGGAGAGACCCAGTACTTC.

The gene calls are TRBV12-3 or TRBV12-4 and TRBJ1-1, with D tentatively TRBD1 (5 bases). The V end was cut by 3 bases, the J end by 6 bases, with 11 bases between. The CDR3 sequence is 13 residues long. The CDR3 DNA reads TGTGCCAGCAGTTTCCGAGACAGACCTGAAGCTTTCTTT. This sequence encodes CASSFRDRPEAFF.

J is TRBJ2-7 and V is TRBV27; TRBD1 matches 10 bases. CDR1 is MNHEY, CDR2 SMNVEV, per germline (reference sequence). The CDR3 is made up of 15 amino acids. Trimming at V came to 4 bases and at J to 6 bases, leaving 9 bases not matched to a gene. The chain's CDR3 is CASSSYRTGGFEQYF. DNA for the CDR3: TGTGCCAGCAGTTCCTACCGGACAGGGGGGTTCGAGCAGTACTTC.

The sample holds a few counts of this clone. The chain is built from TRBV5-1 and TRBJ1-1, with a possible D match to TRBD1 (6 bases). Trimming left V 4 bases short and J 3 bases short, with 16 bases between. CDR1 is SGHRS, CDR2 YFSETQ, per germline. The CDR3 is made up of 15 amino acids. The DNA of the CDR3 is TGCGCCAGCAGCAAATCACAGGGCTTGCACACTGAAGCTTTCTTT. Translated, it gives CASSKSQGLHTEAFF.

This clone was seen a single time. This chain links TRBV7-9 with TRBJ2-5; weak D call: TRBD1 (6 bases). Germline V gene sequence: CDR1 SEHNR, CDR2 FQNEAQ (reference sequence). The CDR3 loop spans 14 amino acids. Trimming removed 3 bases from V and 0 bases from J, with 8 bases in between. CDR3 region: CASSLTGYQETQYF. In DNA, the CDR3 is TGTGCCAGCAGCTTGACAGGATACCAAGAGACCCAGTACTTC.

This clone was detected only a few times. The V gene is TRBV30, the J gene TRBJ2-7; D is possibly TRBD1 (5 bases). CDR1 is GTSNPN and CDR2 is SVGIG in the germline V gene (reference sequence). V was trimmed by 4 bases and J by 5 bases, leaving 15 bases between them. The CDR3 covers 13 residues. The CDR3 sequence: CAWNQGIINEQYF. CDR3 bases: TGTGCCTGGAACCAGGGAATAATCAACGAGCAGTACTTC.

A remark on this clone: Other DNA sequences in this specimen translate into the identical CDR3. V is TRBV9 and J is TRBJ1-3; D is unresolved. The CDR3 extends over 14 amino acids. Germline CDR1 and CDR2: SGDLS and YYNGEE. V gave up 2 bases and J gave up 0 bases, with 6 bases separating them. The CDR3: CASSVRVSGNTIYF. The CDR3 region has the DNA TGTGCCAGCAGCGTCCGAGTCTCTGGAAACACCATATATTTT.

The chain recombines TRBV11-2 with TRBJ2-1, with D possibly being TRBD1 (5 bases). V lost 4 bases to trimming and J lost 9 bases, with 13 bases between them. There are 13 residues in the CDR3. CDR1 is SGHAT and CDR2 is FQNNGV in the germline V gene. CDR3 coding DNA: TGTGCCAGCAGCTCGACAGAGTTTACTGAGCAGTTCTTC. Its translation: CASSSTEFTEQFF.

A single count supports this clone. V is TRBV2 and J is TRBJ2-3, with D possibly being TRBD1 (7 bases). The CDR3 sequence is 16 residues long. The V gene lost 0 bases and the J gene lost 4 bases, with 14 bases spanning the gap. Germline loops: CDR1 SNHLY, CDR2 FYNNEI. This chain's CDR3 is CASSEALQGGADTQYF. The CDR3 DNA reads as TGTGCCAGCAGTGAAGCGCTTCAGGGGGGTGCAGATACGCAGTATTTT.

This chain uses TRBV2 with TRBJ2-5, with TRBD2 as a possible D gene (6 bases). Germline CDR1 and CDR2: SNHLY and FYNNEI. Between the trimmed V and J ends, which lost 1 base and 5 bases, there was a span of 14 bases. This CDR3 is 15 amino acids long. The CDR3 protein is CASSEVGGGWETQYF. CDR3 nucleotide sequence: TGTGCCAGCAGTGAAGTTGGGGGAGGATGGGAGACCCAGTACTTC.

The V gene is TRBV6-5, the J gene TRBJ1-6, with D tentatively TRBD1 (6 bases). This CDR3 region has 16 residues. Trimming shortened V by 0 bases and J by 2 bases, and 8 bases separated the two germline ends. Germline CDR1 is MNHEY and CDR2 is SVGAGI. The CDR3 DNA reads TGTGCCAGCAGTTACTCCGGGACAACCTATAATTCACCCCTCCACTTT. Its protein is CASSYSGTTYNSPLHF.

The CDR3 spells CAWSAQLAGEQFF. The CDR3 coding sequence is TGTGCCTGGAGCGCCCAACTAGCGGGTGAGCAGTTCTTC. This chain uses TRBV30 with TRBJ2-1, with TRBD2 matching 9 bases. CDR3 length: 13 residues. Trimming cost V 3 bases and J 9 bases; bases outside gene matches: 6. From germline, CDR1 is GTSNPN and CDR2 SVGIG (reference sequence). The full variable domain, its missing parts supplied by reference TRBV30 and TRBJ2-1, is SQTIHQWPATLVQPVGSPLSLECTVEGTSNPNLYWYRQAAGRGLQLLFYSVGIGQISSEVPQNLSASRPQDRQFILSSKKLLLSDSGFYLCAWSAQLAGEQFFGPGTRLTVL.

This clone was seen a single time. The chain recombines TRBV29-1 with TRBJ2-2; TRBD2 is a possible D gene (6 bases). From germline, CDR1 is SQVTM and CDR2 ANQGSEA. The CDR3 totals 13 residues. Trimming removed 4 bases from V and 2 bases from J, with 8 bases in between. CDR3: CSVATSNTGELFF. The CDR3 DNA is TGCAGCGTTGCGACTAGTAACACCGGGGAGCTGTTTTTT.